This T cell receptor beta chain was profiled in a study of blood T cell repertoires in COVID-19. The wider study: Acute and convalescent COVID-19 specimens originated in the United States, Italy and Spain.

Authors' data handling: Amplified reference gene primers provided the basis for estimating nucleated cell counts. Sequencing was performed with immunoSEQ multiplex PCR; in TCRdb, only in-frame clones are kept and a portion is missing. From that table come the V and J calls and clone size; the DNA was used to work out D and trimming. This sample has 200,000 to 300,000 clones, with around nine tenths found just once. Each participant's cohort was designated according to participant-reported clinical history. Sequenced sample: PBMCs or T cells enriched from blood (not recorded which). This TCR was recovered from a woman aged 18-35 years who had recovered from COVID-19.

The CDR3 reads CASSLGQGDQPQHF. The CDR3 DNA follows: TGCGCCAGCAGCTTGGGGCAGGGGGATCAGCCCCAGCATTTT. The rearrangement links TRBV5-1 to TRBJ1-5, with 7 nucleotides matching TRBD1. Germline V gene lookup returns CDR1 SGHRS and CDR2 YFSETQ. There are 14 residues in the CDR3. V shed 0 bases, J shed 5 bases, and the junction held 2 bases outside the gene matches.